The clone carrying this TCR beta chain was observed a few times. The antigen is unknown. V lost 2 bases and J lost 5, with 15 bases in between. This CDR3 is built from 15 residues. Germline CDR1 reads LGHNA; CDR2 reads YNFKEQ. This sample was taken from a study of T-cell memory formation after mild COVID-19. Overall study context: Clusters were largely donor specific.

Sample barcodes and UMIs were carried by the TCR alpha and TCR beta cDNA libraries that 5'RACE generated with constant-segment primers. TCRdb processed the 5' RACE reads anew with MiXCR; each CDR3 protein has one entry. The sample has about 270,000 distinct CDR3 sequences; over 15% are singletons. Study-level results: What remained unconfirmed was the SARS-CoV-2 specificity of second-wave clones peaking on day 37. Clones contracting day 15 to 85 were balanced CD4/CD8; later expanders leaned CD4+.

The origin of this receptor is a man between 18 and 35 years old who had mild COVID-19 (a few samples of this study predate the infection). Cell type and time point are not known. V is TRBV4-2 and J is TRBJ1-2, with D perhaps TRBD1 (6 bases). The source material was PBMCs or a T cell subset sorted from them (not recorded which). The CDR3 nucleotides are TGTGCCAGCAGCCAATTTCGGGGGGGCGTTTATGGCTACACCTTC. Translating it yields CASSQFRGGVYGYTF.